The TCR beta chain described here comes from a study of blood T cells in healthy people across ages. Primers used in a second PCR of roughly 6 to 11 cycles were a sample-barcoded 5' primer and a J-beta primer mix. TCRdb reprocessed the 5' RACE reads via MiXCR and lists one record per CDR3 protein. The sample includes 650,000 to 900,000 distinct CDR3 sequences, approximately 59% seen only once; the top ten take about a quarter. Germline values: CDR1 MDHEN, CDR2 SYDVKM. Trimming pared 3 bases from V and 4 bases from J, leaving 18 bases between. The CDR3 totals 16 residues. The sequencing input was blood. The chain is built from TRBV28 and TRBJ1-2, with D maybe TRBD1 (6 bases). This sequence originates from a man under 40 in good health. In nucleotides, the CDR3 is TGTGCCAGCAGTTTCCTCGGGACACTACAGCGCTATGGCTACACCTTC. Translated: CASSFLGTLQRYGYTF.